This TCR beta chain was sequenced in a study of vaccination and CD4 T cells after COVID-19. Study information: Convalescent patients gave post-COVID blood a median about 95 days post-diagnosis, range 35 to 161.

Treatment reported: roughly 10-day PBMC culture with coronavirus spike peptide pools or control peptides (ViraFEST assay). This CDR3 is built from 16 residues. The germline gives CDR1 LNHDA, CDR2 SQIVND (reference sequence). V was clipped by 5 bases and J by 0 bases, with 16 bases between them. The assay that was used to sequence DNA from cultured CD4+ T cells was the Oncomine TCR Beta short-read assay. TCRdb ran MiXCR on the PCR reads and lists one entry per CDR3 protein. The sample shows around 21,000 distinct CDR3 sequences, roughly three fifths of them seen only once. Comments on this clonotype: Its antigen is unidentified.

This clonotype was obtained from a human donor who had recovered from COVID-19. The chain carries TRBV19 and TRBJ1-1; TRBD1 might be the D (5 bases). Sample: CD4+ T cells from blood, cultured in vitro. The CDR3 DNA sequence: TGTGCCAGTAGTGGGGCGGGCAGACGGTTGAACACTGAAGCTTTCTTT. Amino acid sequence: CASSGAGRRLNTEAFF.